Following are 2 T cell receptor beta chains from one sample sequenced in a study of beta chain features in type 1 diabetes (dated by TCRdb to between 2017 and 2018). Results and caveats for the whole study, not just this receptor: Type 1 diabetes patients showed a moderate but significant shortening of TCRB CDR3 length in all four CD4+ subsets.

Libraries were prepared through the immunoSEQ multiplex PCR assay. The entire isolated RNA was reverse transcribed using the High Capacity cDNA Reverse Transcription Kit, and thus expressed TCRB transcripts were sequenced. This is the immuneACCESS table as TCRdb keeps it, with only in-frame sequences that have V and J called. A part of the clones is gone; compared with another copy, unresolved V genes explain less than half, and the rest is unexplained. This sample holds around 26,000 clones; around 65% were observed only once. Of the sample, 1.1% falls within the top ten clones. These receptors' targets are unknown. Material: stem cell memory CD4+ T cells from blood. The cell subset or site label corresponds to: stem cell-like memory CD4+ T cells. The receptors here all came from a woman aged 40-49 years with type 1 diabetes.

The chain links TRBV13 to TRBJ2-7; tentatively, D is TRBD1 (6 bases). This CDR3 region has 15 residues. The germline V and J ends were trimmed by 0 bases and 5 bases, with 14 bases remaining between them. Germline V gene sequence: CDR1 PRHDT, CDR2 FYEKMQ (reference sequence). CDR3 bases: TGTGCCAGCAGCTTAGGGGGACACCTTCCCGACGAGCAGTACTTC. Its translation is CASSLGGHLPDEQYF.

V gene TRBV19 combines with J gene TRBJ2-1; 10 nucleotides align to TRBD2. The V gene end was trimmed by 10 bases and the J gene end by 5 bases; junction bases not matched to a gene: 8. Germline CDR1 is LNHDA and CDR2 is SQIVND (reference sequence). This CDR3 has 14 residues. CDR3 region: CATVAGGNNNEQFF. The DNA for the CDR3 is TGTGCCACCGTAGCGGGAGGTAATAACAATGAGCAGTTCTTC.